The 14 T cell receptor beta chains given below trace back to one sample, sequenced in a study of Graves' ophthalmopathy and Graves' hyperthyroidism. Beta-chain TCR CDR3 regions were amplified from RNA transcripts. The library came from an HTBI-primed first-round RT-PCR and a second-round multiplex PCR. TCRdb ran MiXCR on the multiplex PCR reads and lists one entry per CDR3 protein. The sample yields 200,000 to 250,000 distinct CDR3 sequences, approximately 21% seen once. Sequencing used peripheral blood. The origin of the receptors is a woman between 45 and 60 years old with Graves' ophthalmopathy.

This clonotype appeared many times. The rearrangement joins TRBV11-1 to TRBJ2-7; D gene unclear. With 0 bases removed from V and 2 bases from J, the gap between germline ends came to 14 bases. This CDR3 region has 16 residues. Germline V CDR1 and CDR2: SGHAT, FQDESV (reference sequence). CDR3 protein: CASSLARSRQTYEQYF. The CDR3 DNA reads TGTGCCAGCAGCTTAGCCCGCTCCCGCCAGACCTACGAGCAGTACTTC.

The sample holds many counts of this clonotype. V is TRBV30 and J is TRBJ1-5, with D hard to call. Germline CDR1 is GTSNPN and CDR2 is SVGIG (reference sequence). The CDR3 length is 13 residues. Trimming cost V 2 bases and J 4 bases, with 9 bases left between them. In DNA, the CDR3 is TGTGCCTGGAGTACGAGTTTGAATCAGCCCCAGCATTTT. Its translation is CAWSTSLNQPQHF.

This clonotype was seen repeatedly, ten times or more. J is TRBJ2-7 and V is TRBV12-3 or TRBV12-4; D assignment may be TRBD1 or TRBD2 (6 bases each). This CDR3 has 12 residues. The V end lost 8 bases, the J end lost 6 bases, and 14 bases lay between the germline ends. The CDR3 is CASGGRLSEQYF. CDR3 bases: TGTGCCAGCGGGGGGCGGTTGAGCGAGCAGTACTTC.

This clonotype was detected many times. V usage is TRBV20-1 and J usage is TRBJ2-4; D is tentatively TRBD1 or TRBD2 (5 bases each). Germline values: CDR1 DFQATT, CDR2 SNEGSKA (reference sequence). This CDR3 has 15 residues. The V end lost 6 bases, the J end lost 5 bases, and 20 bases lay between the germline ends. The CDR3 nucleotides are TGCAGTGCGAGTATCCCGGGACCTCTGGAAAACATTCAGTACTTC. This gives the protein CSASIPGPLENIQYF.

V usage is TRBV6-1 and J usage is TRBJ2-2; TRBD1 agrees at 9 bases. Germline V lookup: CDR1 MNHNS, CDR2 SASEGT. V shed 7 bases, J shed 3 bases, and the junction held 9 bases outside the gene matches. CDR3 length equals 16 residues. The CDR3 here is CASTPTGGRDTGELFF. CDR3 nucleotide sequence: TGTGCCAGCACTCCTACAGGGGGCCGGGACACCGGGGAGCTGTTTTTT.

The sample holds a few counts of this clonotype. The genes are TRBV28 and TRBJ1-5; D is possibly TRBD1 (5 bases). Trimming cost V 2 bases and J 6 bases, with 17 bases left between them. Germline assignment: CDR1 MDHEN and CDR2 SYDVKM. The CDR3 has 16 amino acids. The DNA of the CDR3 is TGTGCCAGCAGTTTAGGGGTTGAGGGGATGCGTCAGCCCCAGCATTTT. Translation: CASSLGVEGMRQPQHF. The full variable domain, its missing parts supplied by reference TRBV28 and TRBJ1-5, is DVKVTQSSRYLVKRTGEKVFLECVQDMDHENMFWYRQDPGLGLRLIYFSYDVKMKEKGDIPEGYSVSREKKERFSLILESASTNQTSMYLCASSLGVEGMRQPQHFGDGTRLSIL.

This clonotype was seen repeatedly, ten times or more. The chain has TRBV5-1 and TRBJ1-3; no clear D gene. Germline lookup yields CDR1 SGHRS and CDR2 YFSETQ. V was clipped by 0 bases and J by 3 bases, with 10 bases between them. This CDR3 has 15 amino acids. CDR3 in amino acids: CASSLDGVGGNTIYF. The CDR3 nucleotides read TGCGCCAGCAGCTTGGATGGGGTCGGTGGAAACACCATATATTTT.

This clonotype was recorded many times. V and J are TRBV20-1 and TRBJ1-1; no firm D call. V was clipped by 3 bases and J by 1 base, with 6 bases between them. This CDR3 has 12 amino acids. Germline assignment: CDR1 DFQATT and CDR2 SNEGSKA (reference sequence). CDR3 DNA sequence: TGCAGTGCTAGCGAGAGGAACACTGAAGCTTTCTTT. Translation: CSASERNTEAFF.

This clonotype was seen many times. The chain combines TRBV20-1 with TRBJ2-6; unclear D gene. Germline assignment: CDR1 DFQATT and CDR2 SNEGSKA (reference sequence). The CDR3 consists of 16 residues. The V end lost 3 bases, the J end lost 0 bases, and 12 bases lay between the germline ends. CDR3 bases: TGCAGTGCTAGTGCAACGATCACCTCTGGGGCCAACGTCCTGACTTTC. Its protein is CSASATITSGANVLTF.

This clonotype came up many times. The CDR3 DNA reads as TGTGCCAGCAGTGAAACGGTGAACACTGAAGCTTTCTTT. Translating it yields CASSETVNTEAFF. V gene TRBV6-1 combines with J gene TRBJ1-1; D is unresolved. This CDR3 is 13 amino acids long. Germline values: CDR1 MNHNS, CDR2 SASEGT. Between the trimmed V and J ends, which lost 2 bases and 0 bases, there was a span of 4 bases.

This clonotype has a count of ten or more. The rearrangement uses TRBV2 and TRBJ2-7, with 7 positions matching TRBD1. V shed 7 bases, J shed 1 base, and the junction held 10 bases outside the gene matches. This CDR3 contains 15 residues. Per germline, CDR1 SNHLY and CDR2 FYNNEI. CDR3 amino acids: CASTPSPGGSYEQYF. CDR3 DNA sequence: TGTGCCAGCACACCGAGCCCAGGGGGTTCCTACGAGCAGTACTTC.

This clonotype was seen many times. V gene TRBV7-2 combines with J gene TRBJ1-2; possibly TRBD1 for D (6 bases). V shed 5 bases and J shed 3 bases, with 13 bases lying between them. Germline CDR1 and CDR2: SGHTA and FQGNSA. The length of the CDR3 is 14 residues. CDR3 amino acids: CASSLGGSYYGYTF. The CDR3 DNA reads TGTGCCAGCAGCCTAGGGGGGAGCTACTATGGCTACACCTTC.

This clonotype has at least ten counts. This rearrangement joins TRBV19 to TRBJ2-7, with 7 bases that match TRBD1. After removal of 5 bases from V and 6 bases from J, the junction contained 10 bases not matched to a gene. The CDR3 consists of 14 residues. Germline V lookup: CDR1 LNHDA, CDR2 SQIVND (reference sequence). CDR3 coding DNA: TGTGCCAGTAGTCCCACCAGACAGGGCTTCGAGCAGTACTTC. Translated: CASSPTRQGFEQYF.

The V gene is TRBV20-1, the J gene TRBJ2-7, with D unclear. CDR1 is DFQATT and CDR2 is SNEGSKA in the germline V gene (reference sequence). V lost 1 base to trimming and J lost 0 bases, with 7 bases between them. The CDR3 consists of 13 residues. This CDR3 reads CSARVGGSYEQYF. The DNA for the CDR3 is TGCAGTGCTAGAGTGGGCGGCTCCTACGAGCAGTACTTC.